The clone carrying this TCR beta chain has only a few counts. Its antigen is as yet unknown. The data belong to a study of T-cell reconstitution after alpha-beta-depleted transplantation in children. Unmatched junction bases numbered 5, after V lost 1 base and J lost 3 bases. The CDR3 is made up of 16 amino acids. Germline CDR1 is DFQATT and CDR2 is SNEGSKA (reference sequence). Preparing the TCRbeta library involved the use of unique molecular identifiers. MiXCR, run by TCRdb on the PCR reads, gives a single entry per CDR3 protein. The sample holds approximately 430,000 distinct CDR3 sequences, around 16% seen once. General study results and limits: Reported findings indicate that, about two months after transplant, alpha-beta T cells came from several hundred expanded clones, which were derived from non-depleted graft cells. Fresh T-cell production supplied most of the T-cell counts and diversity seen one year after transplant.

This clonotype originated in a boy under three years old who had a stem cell transplant for Wiskott-Aldrich syndrome, so the T cells may come from the graft donor. The input for sequencing was PBMCs, mostly from graft donor cells, taken 360 days after TCRalphabeta/CD19-depleted stem cell transplant. This chain links TRBV20-1 with TRBJ2-1; TRBD2 agrees at 11 bases. The CDR3 loop is CSARASSGRFYNEQFF. In DNA form, the CDR3 reads TGCAGTGCTAGAGCATCTAGCGGGAGGTTCTACAATGAGCAGTTCTTC.